The 27 T cell receptor beta chains below come from one sample, sequenced in a study of identical twins. TCRdb independently ran MiXCR on the 5' RACE reads; one entry per CDR3 protein. The table has hundreds of thousands of distinct CDR3 sequences, less than 7% seen once; the top ten hold under 2%. The specimen was naive T cells sorted from blood. The receptors originated from a man between 18 and 29 years old in good health.

In its sample, this clonotype was seen many times. The V gene is TRBV7-2, the J gene TRBJ1-4; 7 positions agree with TRBD1. The V segment lost 5 bases and the J segment 5 bases; nucleotides outside the gene matches: 8. The CDR3 totals 15 residues. CDR1 and CDR2 from the germline V gene are SGHTA and FQGNSA. The CDR3 DNA follows: TGTGCCAGCAGCACGTACGGACAGGAGAATGAAAAACTGTTTTTT. Translated: CASSTYGQENEKLFF.

This clonotype was seen only a few times. The chain employs TRBV4-2 and TRBJ2-7, with a possible D match to TRBD2 (6 bases). Trimming left V 4 bases short and J 2 bases short, with 12 bases between. This CDR3 is built from 14 residues. Germline CDR1 is LGHNA and CDR2 is YNFKEQ. The CDR3 sequence is CASSREEATYEQYF. In nucleotides, the CDR3 is TGTGCCAGCAGCCGGGAGGAGGCCACCTACGAGCAGTACTTC.

This clonotype was detected ten times or more. The gene calls are TRBV20-1 and TRBJ2-1; 14 bases match TRBD2. The CDR3 consists of 17 residues. V lost 0 bases, J lost 6 bases, and 7 bases stayed unmatched. The germline gives CDR1 DFQATT, CDR2 SNEGSKA (reference sequence). The DNA of the CDR3 is TGCAGTGCTAGAGATAAAGGGACTAGCGGGAGTGTCAATGAGCAGTTCTTC. It codes for CSARDKGTSGSVNEQFF.

This clonotype occurred many times. V usage is TRBV7-9 and J usage is TRBJ1-5, with D perhaps TRBD1 (5 bases). This CDR3 has 14 residues. V lost 3 bases to trimming and J lost 3 bases, with 9 bases between them. Per the germline V gene, CDR1 is SEHNR and CDR2 is FQNEAQ (reference sequence). The CDR3 nucleotides are TGTGCCAGCAGCTTCGAGGGGAACAATCAGCCCCAGCATTTT. Encoded protein: CASSFEGNNQPQHF.

This clonotype was picked up a small number of times. The CDR3, as DNA: TGTGCCAGCAGCTTAGATGGCTCCAGCACTGAAGCTTTCTTT. Its translation: CASSLDGSSTEAFF. This chain uses TRBV7-9 with TRBJ1-1; D is uncertain. Deletions cut 1 base from V and 4 bases from J, with 10 bases between. Germline-derived CDR1 and CDR2 are SEHNR and FQNEAQ (reference sequence). This CDR3 spans 14 amino acids.

This clonotype appeared a few times. The rearrangement links TRBV5-1 to TRBJ2-1; D is uncertain. There are 14 residues in the CDR3. The germline V and J ends were trimmed by 2 bases and 7 bases, with 13 bases remaining between them. Germline V gives CDR1 SGHRS, CDR2 YFSETQ. CDR3 sequence reads: CASSLEVARNEQFF. Here the CDR3 DNA reads TGCGCCAGCAGCTTAGAGGTCGCGCGGAATGAGCAGTTCTTC.

The sample holds many counts of this clonotype. The V gene is TRBV5-1, the J gene TRBJ2-3, with TRBD2 matching 7 bases. The CDR3 sequence is 15 residues long. With V trimmed by 1 base and J by 4 bases, 6 bases remained unmatched. Germline assignment: CDR1 SGHRS and CDR2 YFSETQ. CDR3 sequence: CASSLMREWSDTQYF. CDR3 DNA sequence: TGCGCCAGCAGCTTGATGCGGGAGTGGTCAGATACGCAGTATTTT.

This clonotype was observed at least ten times. In DNA, the CDR3 is TGTGCCAGTACAGGGTCCGCCGACACAGATACGCAGTATTTT. Encoded protein: CASTGSADTDTQYF. The chain has TRBV7-9 and TRBJ2-3; TRBD1 is a possible D gene (6 bases). The CDR3 has 14 amino acids. Per the germline V gene, CDR1 is SEHNR and CDR2 is FQNEAQ (reference sequence). V lost 9 bases and J lost 2, with 15 bases in between. Full variable domain (rest looked up from reference TRBV7-9 and TRBJ2-3): DTGVSQNPRHKITKRGQNVTFRCDPISEHNRLYWYRQTLGQGPEFLTYFQNEAQLEKSRLLSDRFSAERPKGSFSTLEIQRTEQGDSAMYLCASTGSADTDTQYFGPGTRLTVL.

This clonotype was counted a few times. Germline is not matched at one junction end, which may reflect a read error. This chain connects TRBV6-2 or TRBV6-3 to TRBJ2-4; weak D call: TRBD2 (7 bases). Germline V CDR1 and CDR2: MNHEY, SVGEGT. This CDR3 comprises 16 residues. The CDR3 spells CASTTTGWGGKDIQYF. The CDR3 DNA follows: TGTGCCAGCACCACCACCGGTTGGGGGGGCAAAGACATTCAGTACTTC.

This clonotype was seen at least ten times. The chain recombines TRBV4-1 with TRBJ2-3, with D unresolved. The germline gives CDR1 MGHRA, CDR2 YSYEKL. CDR3 size: 12 residues. V was pared by 5 bases and J by 11 bases, with 14 bases between. The CDR3 bases are TGCGCCAGCAGCGACCAGGCGTCACGGCAGTATTTT. Translated, it gives CASSDQASRQYF.

There are a few counts of this clonotype. The chain uses TRBV6-2 or TRBV6-3 and TRBJ1-4, with D tentatively TRBD1 (6 bases). With 5 bases removed from V and 0 bases from J, the gap between germline ends came to 16 bases. Germline V CDR1 and CDR2: MNHEY, SVGEGT. CDR3 length: 17 amino acids. The CDR3 spells CASSDLPDSATNEKLFF. The CDR3 coding sequence is TGTGCCAGCAGTGACCTACCGGACAGTGCAACTAATGAAAAACTGTTTTTT.

This clonotype came up many times. The gene calls are TRBV20-1 and TRBJ2-1, with 14 bases fitting TRBD2. V dropped 3 bases and J dropped 6; count of bases not matched to a gene: 4. The CDR3 is 15 amino acids. The germline gives CDR1 DFQATT, CDR2 SNEGSKA (reference sequence). CDR3 DNA: TGCAGTGCTAGGGTGGGGACTAGCGGGGGCAATGAGCAGTTCTTC. It encodes CSARVGTSGGNEQFF.

For this clonotype: A much larger clone is a single base away; this may be a read error. J is TRBJ2-4 and V is TRBV28; D is ambiguous. This CDR3 is built from 14 residues. Deletions cut 6 bases from V and 3 bases from J, with 12 bases between. CDR1 is MDHEN and CDR2 is SYDVKM in the germline V gene. CDR3 nucleotides: TGTGCCAGCAGCTCGCTTAGTCGCAAAAACATTCAGTACTTC. It is translated as CASSSLSRKNIQYF.

This clonotype was seen at least ten times. The rearrangement uses TRBV7-9 and TRBJ2-5; D gene ambiguous. V lost 2 bases, J lost 4 bases, and 11 bases lay in between. This CDR3 has 14 residues. Germline CDR1 and CDR2: SEHNR and FQNEAQ (reference sequence). The chain's CDR3 is CASSLRSTGETQYF. The CDR3 DNA sequence: TGTGCCAGCAGCTTAAGGTCGACGGGAGAGACCCAGTACTTC.

This clonotype was detected many times. The J gene is TRBJ1-1, the V gene TRBV6-5, with D hard to call. The V end lost 7 bases, the J end lost 2 bases, and 5 bases lay between the germline ends. Germline CDR1 reads MNHEY; CDR2 reads SVGAGI. CDR3 length: 11 amino acids. The CDR3 loop reads CASKVNTEAFF. As DNA, the CDR3 is TGTGCCAGCAAGGTAAACACTGAAGCTTTCTTT.

The genes are TRBV11-2 and TRBJ2-1; 7 bases are shared with TRBD2. Germline V lookup: CDR1 SGHAT, CDR2 FQNNGV. CDR3 length equals 15 residues. V lost 1 base to trimming and J lost 7 bases; unmatched junction nucleotides: 7. This chain's CDR3 is CASSLGPSGSNEQFF. The CDR3 coding sequence is TGTGCCAGCAGCTTAGGGCCTAGCGGCTCGAATGAGCAGTTCTTC.

This clonotype showed up many times. This chain links TRBV6-5 with TRBJ2-1, with TRBD2 identical over 8 bases. Trimming cost V 0 bases and J 5 bases; bases outside gene matches: 12. The CDR3 contains 18 residues. CDR1 MNHEY and CDR2 SVGAGI come from the germline V gene. The CDR3 region is CASSYSLGTGGPHNEQFF. The CDR3 DNA reads TGTGCCAGCAGTTACTCGCTCGGCACGGGAGGGCCCCACAATGAGCAGTTCTTC.

This clonotype has at least ten counts. V is TRBV27 and J is TRBJ2-1; 16 bases line up with TRBD2. Germline trimming cut 5 bases from V and 10 bases from J; bases unmatched to any gene: 8. This CDR3 contains 16 residues. Germline V gene sequence: CDR1 MNHEY, CDR2 SMNVEV (reference sequence). The CDR3 DNA sequence: TGTGCCAGCAGTGAGGGACTAGCGGGAGGGCGAGGGGAGCAGTTCTTC. The encoded protein is CASSEGLAGGRGEQFF.

This clonotype appeared many times. The V gene is TRBV12-5, the J gene TRBJ2-1; D not certain. Trimming pared 7 bases from V and 0 bases from J, leaving 10 bases between. Germline V lookup: CDR1 LGHNT, CDR2 FRNRAP. The CDR3 has 14 amino acids. The CDR3 reads CASAPPSSYNEQFF. CDR3 bases: TGTGCTAGTGCCCCGCCGAGCTCCTACAATGAGCAGTTCTTC.

This clonotype was recorded at least ten times. The J gene is TRBJ2-2, the V gene TRBV12-3 or TRBV12-4; D assignment may be TRBD1 or TRBD2 (5 bases each). V was shortened by 6 bases and J by 6 bases, with 14 bases between the two germline ends. The CDR3 consists of 14 residues. Here the CDR3 DNA reads TGTGCCAGCAGAGGGACGAAAGTTGCCGGGGAGCTGTTTTTT. Protein sequence: CASRGTKVAGELFF.

This clonotype has ten or more counts. The rearrangement links TRBV7-2 to TRBJ2-7, with TRBD2 as a possible D gene (5 bases). Trimming removed 2 bases at V and 1 base at J, with 12 bases between. The CDR3 length is 15 residues. Germline CDR1 is SGHTA and CDR2 is FQGNSA. The CDR3 nucleotides read TGTGCCAGCAGCTTAAGTCCGGGGTATTCCTACGAGCAGTACTTC. It is translated as CASSLSPGYSYEQYF.

This clonotype was recorded at least ten times. The chain joins TRBV11-2 to TRBJ2-1, with D uncertain. V shed 4 bases and J shed 4 bases, with 14 bases lying between them. CDR3 length equals 15 residues. Germline CDR1 SGHAT, CDR2 FQNNGV. The CDR3 sequence: CASSSEGMLYNEQFF. The CDR3, as DNA: TGTGCCAGCAGCTCGGAAGGTATGCTGTACAATGAGCAGTTCTTC.

This clonotype has a count of ten or more. In nucleotides, the CDR3 is TGCAGCGTTGATTCGGGGCAGTCGACAGAGCAGTACTTC. This translates into CSVDSGQSTEQYF. The V call is TRBV29-1, the J call TRBJ2-7; perhaps D is TRBD1 or TRBD2 (5 bases each). Per germline, CDR1 SQVTM and CDR2 ANQGSEA. V was pared by 3 bases and J by 7 bases, with 16 bases between. This CDR3 spans 13 amino acids.

The J gene is TRBJ2-5, the V gene TRBV20-1, with TRBD2 as a possible D gene (6 bases). The CDR3 contains 14 residues. Germline loops: CDR1 DFQATT, CDR2 SNEGSKA (reference sequence). V was pared by 6 bases and J by 1 base, with 15 bases between. CDR3 sequence: CSASRGGPQETQYF. The CDR3 DNA is TGCAGTGCCAGTAGAGGAGGGCCCCAAGAGACCCAGTACTTC.

This clonotype was observed at least ten times. The V gene is TRBV20-1, the J gene TRBJ2-4; D not certain. V lost 2 bases, J lost 9 bases, and 14 bases lay in between. This CDR3 spans 13 amino acids. Germline V CDR1 and CDR2: DFQATT, SNEGSKA (reference sequence). As DNA, the CDR3 is TGCAGTGCTAGACTGACATCGGGCGGCATTCAGTACTTC. Amino acids: CSARLTSGGIQYF.

In its sample, this clonotype was seen many times. Written as DNA, the CDR3 is TGCGCCAGCAGCACCCGGGACAGGGGAGGGAGGAACACTGAAGCTTTCTTT. Translating gives CASSTRDRGGRNTEAFF. This chain joins TRBV5-1 and TRBJ1-1; 10 nucleotides line up with TRBD1. The CDR3 is made up of 17 amino acids. Trimming removed 4 bases from V and 1 base from J; junction bases left unmatched: 10. CDR1 and CDR2 from the germline V gene are SGHRS and YFSETQ.

This clonotype showed up many times. The chain joins TRBV7-9 to TRBJ1-4; D gene unclear. This CDR3 spans 13 amino acids. The V gene lost 5 bases and the J gene lost 4 bases, with 8 bases spanning the gap. Germline-derived CDR1 and CDR2 are SEHNR and FQNEAQ (reference sequence). The CDR3 loop reads CASSPGGNEKLFF. CDR3 nucleotide sequence: TGTGCCAGCAGCCCAGGCGGTAATGAAAAACTGTTTTTT.